The present T cell receptor beta chain was sequenced within a study of liver allograft versus peripheral blood T cells. Overall study context: Transplanted livers held T cell receptor repertoires, and these were compared with repertoires in recipients' peripheral blood. Study-level results: Intragraft liver T cell receptor repertoires reportedly differed from peripheral blood repertoires.

MiXCR, run by TCRdb on the reads, gives a single entry per CDR3 protein. Of just under 8,500 distinct CDR3 sequences listed, more than 15% are singletons. This CDR3 is built from 15 residues. Losses at the gene ends were 5 bases for V and 5 bases for J; bases not matched to a gene: 10. Looked up from germline, CDR1 is SGHAT and CDR2 is FQNNGV. Details on this clonotype: As yet, its antigen is unknown.

This rearrangement joins TRBV11-2 to TRBJ1-1; 8 nucleotides match TRBD1. The TCR originated in a human patient who had a liver transplant. Part of the T cell pool may stem from the graft donor. CDR3 protein: CASSNIGQGWTEAFF. The CDR3 bases are TGTGCCAGCAGCAACATCGGACAGGGATGGACTGAAGCTTTCTTT.